This TCR beta chain was obtained from a study of cytomegalovirus exposure and HLA in healthy donors. Study-level information: From HLA-typed donors, an early data release held approximately 85 million unique TCRs. Study-wide findings and caveats: At a 0.05 false discovery rate, a later analysis found about 17,000 TCR beta sequences to be associated with HLA alleles.

Points on this clone: Its matching antigen is unknown. Other DNA sequences in the sample encode the same CDR3.

The PCR contained 60 Vbeta and 13 Jbeta primers. TCRdb keeps only in-frame clones here, not all; method: immunoSEQ multiplex PCR. The repertoire table contains approximately 190,000 clones. These donors, healthy bone marrow donors, were studied. The receptor was isolated from a man aged 25-45 years in good health and CMV-seronegative. The specimen was PBMCs.

CDR3 in DNA: TGCGCCAGCAGCCTGGACGGGGACTATGGCTACACCTTC. Translation: CASSLDGDYGYTF. The J gene is TRBJ1-2, the V gene TRBV5-1, with D unresolved. Trimming stripped 4 bases from V and 3 bases from J, with 10 bases between. The CDR3 has 13 amino acids. CDR1 and CDR2 (germline): SGHRS, YFSETQ.